This TCR beta chain was retrieved from a study of blood T cell repertoires in COVID-19. Study as a whole: The analysed material was cDNA or gDNA that came from T cells, B-cell-depleted T cells, or PBMCs.

Trimming cost V 4 bases and J 11 bases, with 19 bases left between them. Per the germline V gene, CDR1 is SGDLS and CDR2 is YYNGEE. The CDR3 runs 14 residues. Source study methods: Estimated nucleated cell counts came from reference gene primer amplification. TCRdb's copy holds only in-frame clones and misses some; the assay was immunoSEQ multiplex PCR. From that table come the V and J calls and clone size; the DNA was used to work out D and trimming. There are 50,000 to 55,000 clones in the sample; just over 85% occur only once, and approximately 15% lies in the top ten. The source is an older man with acute or convalescent COVID-19. The rearrangement links TRBV9 to TRBJ2-1, with a tentative D call TRBD1 (5 bases). Specimen: peripheral blood. The CDR3, as DNA: TGTGCCAGCAGCCCCGGACATCTACAATCCCAGCAGTTCTTC. The encoded protein is CASSPGHLQSQQFF.